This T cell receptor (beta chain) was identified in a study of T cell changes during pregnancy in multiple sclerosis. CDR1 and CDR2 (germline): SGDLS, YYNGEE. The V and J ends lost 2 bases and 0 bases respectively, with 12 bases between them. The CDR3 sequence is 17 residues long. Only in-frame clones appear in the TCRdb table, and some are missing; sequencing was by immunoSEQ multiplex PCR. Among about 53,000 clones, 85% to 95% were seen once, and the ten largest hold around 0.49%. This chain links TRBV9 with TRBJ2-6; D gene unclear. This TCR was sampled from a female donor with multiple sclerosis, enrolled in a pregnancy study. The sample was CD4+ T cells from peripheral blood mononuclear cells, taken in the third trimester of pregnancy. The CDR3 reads CASSVSSASSGANVLTF. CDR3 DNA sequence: TGTGCCAGCAGCGTTTCCAGCGCGAGCTCTGGGGCCAACGTCCTGACTTTC.